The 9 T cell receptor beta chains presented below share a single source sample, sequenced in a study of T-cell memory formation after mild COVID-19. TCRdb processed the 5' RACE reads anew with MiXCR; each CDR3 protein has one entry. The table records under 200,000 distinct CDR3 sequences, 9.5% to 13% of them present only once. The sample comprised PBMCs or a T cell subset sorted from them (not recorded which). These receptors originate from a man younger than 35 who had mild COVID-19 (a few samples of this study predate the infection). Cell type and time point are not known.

The CDR3 loop reads CASSQGLEVDTQYF. Written as DNA, the CDR3 is TGTGCCAGCAGCCAAGGGCTAGAGGTAGATACGCAGTATTTT. This rearrangement joins TRBV4-2 to TRBJ2-3, with D uncertain. Trimming took 1 base from V and 5 from J, leaving 10 bases between them. This CDR3 contains 14 residues. CDR1 is LGHNA and CDR2 is YNFKEQ in the germline V gene.

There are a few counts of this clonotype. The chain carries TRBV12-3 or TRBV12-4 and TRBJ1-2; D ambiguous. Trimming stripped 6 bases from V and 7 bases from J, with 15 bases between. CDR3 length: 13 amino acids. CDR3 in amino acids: CASSPPPRTGYTF. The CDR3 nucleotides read TGTGCCAGCAGCCCTCCCCCCAGGACTGGCTACACCTTC.

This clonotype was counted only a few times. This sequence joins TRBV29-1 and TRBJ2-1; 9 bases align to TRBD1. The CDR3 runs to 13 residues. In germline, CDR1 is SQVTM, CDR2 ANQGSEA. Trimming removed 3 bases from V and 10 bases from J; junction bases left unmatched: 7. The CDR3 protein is CSVEGQGGLEQFF. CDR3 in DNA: TGCAGCGTTGAGGGACAGGGCGGGTTAGAGCAGTTCTTC.

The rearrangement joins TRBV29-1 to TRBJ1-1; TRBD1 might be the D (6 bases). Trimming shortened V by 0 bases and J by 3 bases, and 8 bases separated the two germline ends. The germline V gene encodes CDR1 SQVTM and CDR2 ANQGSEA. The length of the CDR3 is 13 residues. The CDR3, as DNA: TGCAGCGTTGAAGAGTGGGGGCACACTGAAGCTTTCTTT. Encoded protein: CSVEEWGHTEAFF.

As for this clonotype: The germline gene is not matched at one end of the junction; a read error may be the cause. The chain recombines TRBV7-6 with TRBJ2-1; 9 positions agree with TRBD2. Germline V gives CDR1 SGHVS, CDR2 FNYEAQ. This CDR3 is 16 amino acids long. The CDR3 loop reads CASSKTSGLSYNEQFF. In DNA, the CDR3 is TGTGCAAGCAGCAAAACTAGCGGGTTATCCTACAATGAGCAGTTCTTC.

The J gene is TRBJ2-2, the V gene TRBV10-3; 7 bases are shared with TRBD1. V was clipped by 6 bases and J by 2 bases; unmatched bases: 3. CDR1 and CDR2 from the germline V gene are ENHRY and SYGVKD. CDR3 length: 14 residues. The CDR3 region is CAISRDRNTGELFF. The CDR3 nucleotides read TGTGCCATCAGCCGGGACAGAAACACCGGGGAGCTGTTTTTT.

CDR3 DNA sequence: TGCAGCGTTCGAAAGAGGGACAGTTCGATCAACGAGCAGTACTTC. Protein product: CSVRKRDSSINEQYF. The chain carries TRBV29-1 and TRBJ2-7; 7 bases align to TRBD1. This CDR3 spans 15 amino acids. CDR1 and CDR2 from the germline V gene are SQVTM and ANQGSEA. The junction had 15 bases not matched to a gene; V was cut back by 5 bases and J by 5 bases.

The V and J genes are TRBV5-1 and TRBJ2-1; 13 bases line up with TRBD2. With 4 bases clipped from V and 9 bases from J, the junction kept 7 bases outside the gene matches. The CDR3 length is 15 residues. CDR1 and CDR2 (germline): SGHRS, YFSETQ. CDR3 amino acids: CASSGGTSGAGEQFF. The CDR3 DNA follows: TGCGCCAGCAGCGGCGGGACTAGCGGGGCGGGTGAGCAGTTCTTC.

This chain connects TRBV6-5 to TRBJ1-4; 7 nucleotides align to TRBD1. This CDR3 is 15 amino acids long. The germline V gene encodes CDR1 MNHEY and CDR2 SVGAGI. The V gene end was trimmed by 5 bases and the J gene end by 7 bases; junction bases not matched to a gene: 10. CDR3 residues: CASSPTTGKGEKLFF. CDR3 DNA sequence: TGTGCCAGCAGTCCTACGACAGGGAAGGGTGAAAAACTGTTTTTT.